Listed below are T cell receptor beta chains from one sample, sequenced in a study of Ad26.COV2.S vaccination and SARS-CoV-2 variants. The table came from immunoSEQ multiplex PCR; TCRdb's copy has only in-frame clones and leaves some out. The table includes fewer than 500,000 clones, nearly 90% detected once. Specimen: peripheral blood, collected in a trial of Ad26.COV2.S vaccine versus placebo. Receptor source: a person aged 18-65 years who received the Ad26.COV2.S COVID-19 vaccine or a placebo. CDR3s include the opening cysteine and the closing phenylalanine or tryptophan. The D gene is left open where the match is weak. Clone size is given for some rows only: seen once, a few or many times, or a class if the clone is expanded.

D | size | J | V | DNA | CDR3
TRBD1 | once | TRBJ1-2 | TRBV28 | TGTGCCAGCAGCGAGACAGGGCTTCTCATGGATGGCTACACCTTC | CASSETGLLMDGYTF
TRBD1 | NA | TRBJ1-5 | TRBV18 | TGTGCCAGCTCACACCGGGACAGGGGTCAGCCCCAGCATTTT | CASSHRDRGQPQHF
NA | NA | TRBJ2-1 | TRBV5-6 | TGTGCCAGCAGCTTTCCCGCAGGGGTTGATGAGCAGTTCTTC | CASSFPAGVDEQFF
TRBD2 | NA | TRBJ2-5 | TRBV5-4 | TGTGCCAGCAGCCAAGGGACTAGCGGAAAAGAGACCCAGTACTTC | CASSQGTSGKETQYF
NA | NA | TRBJ2-6 | TRBV28 | TGTGCCAGCAGTTCAACAAGGTCTGGGGCCAACGTCCTGACTTTC | CASSSTRSGANVLTF
NA | NA | TRBJ1-2 | TRBV28 | TGTGCCAGCAGAAGGGGGGGGCGAGATAACTATGGCTACACCTTC | CASRRGGRDNYGYTF
TRBD1 | NA | TRBJ1-1 | TRBV5-4 | TGTGCCAGCCGAACAGGGGGCAAACCCGATTCTGAAGCTTTCTTT | CASRTGGKPDSEAFF
TRBD2 | NA | TRBJ2-7 | TRBV5-1 | TGCGCCAGCAGCCCCTGGACTAGCGACGAGCAGTACTTC | CASSPWTSDEQYF
NA | NA | TRBJ1-6 | TRBV28 | TGTGCCAGCAGAGAGTATATCGGCTCACCCCTCCACTTT | CASREYIGSPLHF
TRBD1 | once | TRBJ2-2 | TRBV4-3 | TGCGCCAGCAGCCAAGATCCCCGGACAGGGCTTAACACCGGGGAGCTGTTTTTT | CASSQDPRTGLNTGELFF
NA | NA | TRBJ1-6 | TRBV2 | TGTGCCAGCAGTTACAGGGAGTCGGCCTATAATTCACCCCTCCACTTT | CASSYRESAYNSPLHF
NA | NA | TRBJ1-2 | TRBV5-1 | TGCGCCAGCAGCTTAACACACACCATTGACTATGGCTACACCTTC | CASSLTHTIDYGYTF
NA | NA | TRBJ2-7 | TRBV27 | TGTGCCAGCAGTTCATATGAGGGAACCTACGAGCAGTACTTC | CASSSYEGTYEQYF
NA | once | TRBJ2-7 | TRBV5-1 | TGCGCCAGCAGCTTGGGGCCAGGTTACGAGCAGTACTTC | CASSLGPGYEQYF
NA | NA | TRBJ2-5 | TRBV5-1 | TGCGCCAGCAGCTGGGGACCCTCGGAAGAGACCCAGTACTTC | CASSWGPSEETQYF
TRBD1 | few | TRBJ1-6 | TRBV27 | TGTGCCAGCTCTTGGAGGACAGGGTACTCACCCCTCCACTTT | CASSWRTGYSPLHF
TRBD1 | NA | TRBJ2-3 | TRBV5-4 | TGTGCCAGCAGCCGGGGGACAGGTGAATACACAGATACGCAGTATTTT | CASSRGTGEYTDTQYF
TRBD2 | NA | TRBJ2-3 | TRBV25-1 | TGTGCCAGCGGACGTGGACTAGCGGAGGCTACGCAGTATTTT | CASGRGLAEATQYF
NA | NA | TRBJ1-3 | TRBV19 | TGTGCCAGTAGTGCCGGACTTGGGGCGGACACCATATATTTT | CASSAGLGADTIYF
NA | NA | TRBJ1-1 | TRBV7-2 | TGTGCCAGCAGCTTAGCGGGGGGGCAGGGAGCTTTCTTT | CASSLAGGQGAFF
NA | NA | TRBJ1-6 | TRBV14 | TGTGCCAGCAGGGTGCGGGTTGCCCTCCACTTT | CASRVRVALHF
TRBD2 | NA | TRBJ2-1 | TRBV15 | TGTGCCACCAGCAGGGGTAGCGGGACAATCTACAATGAGCAGTTCTTC | CATSRGSGTIYNEQFF
NA | NA | TRBJ1-1 | TRBV2 | TGTGCCAGCAGTGATTTGTCCAGCGAGGGTCTTCCTGAAGCTTTCTTT | CASSDLSSEGLPEAFF
TRBD2 | NA | TRBJ2-1 | TRBV6-5 | TGTGCCAGCAGAAAACTAGCGGGAGTGTACAATGAGCAGTTCTTC | CASRKLAGVYNEQFF
NA | NA | TRBJ1-3 | TRBV27 | TGTGCCAGCAGTTTAAAGGGGCAGTTCTCTGGAAACACCATATATTTT | CASSLKGQFSGNTIYF
NA | NA | TRBJ1-1 | TRBV30 | TGTGCCTGGACCCGTGGGACTGAAGCTTTCTTT | CAWTRGTEAFF
TRBD1 | NA | TRBJ2-1 | TRBV5-1 | TGCGCCAGCAGCTTTCGGACAGGGAGCTCCTACAATGAGCAGTTCTTC | CASSFRTGSSYNEQFF
TRBD1 | NA | TRBJ2-1 | TRBV7-9 | TGTGCCAGCAGCCCCCCAGGGGGCGCCTACAATGAGCAGTTCTTC | CASSPPGGAYNEQFF
NA | NA | TRBJ2-1 | TRBV18 | TGTGCCAGCTCACCACCGACTTTACATGAGCAGTTCTTC | CASSPPTLHEQFF
NA | NA | TRBJ2-2 | TRBV19 | TGTGCCAGTAGACGGACAGTGAATACCGGGGAGCTGTTTTTT | CASRRTVNTGELFF
TRBD1 | NA | TRBJ2-7 | TRBV11-3 | TGTGCCAGCAGCTTCCGGACAGGGAGCCACGAGCAGTACTTC | CASSFRTGSHEQYF
NA | NA | TRBJ2-5 | TRBV21-1 | TGTGCCAGCAGCGGATGTGGCCCACAAGAGACCCAGTACTTC | CASSGCGPQETQYF
NA | NA | TRBJ2-3 | TRBV28 | TGTGCCAGCAGTTTAAGGCGGGACTCAGGGGGGGCTACGGATACGCAGTATTTT | CASSLRRDSGGATDTQYF
NA | NA | TRBJ2-3 | TRBV9 | TGTGCCAGCAGCAGGAAGCATGTAAGCACAGATACGCAGTATTTT | CASSRKHVSTDTQYF
TRBD1 | NA | TRBJ2-1 | TRBV19 | TGTGCCAGTAGTATAACGGGACAGATCCTCTACAATGAGCAGTTCTTC | CASSITGQILYNEQFF
NA | NA | TRBJ2-6 | TRBV11-2 | TGTGCCAGCGCTTTCCGCGGGGTTGATGGGGCCAACGTCCTGACTTTC | CASAFRGVDGANVLTF
NA | NA | TRBJ2-2 | TRBV11-3 | TGTGCCAGCAGCTTAGGGTCACTAGCCGGGGAGCTGTTTTTT | CASSLGSLAGELFF
NA | once | TRBJ2-2 | TRBV27 | TGTGCCAGCAGTTTCGGTCTCGGGGAGCTGTTTTTT | CASSFGLGELFF
TRBD2 | NA | TRBJ2-1 | TRBV2 | TGTGCCAGCTGCGGCCTAGCGGGAGGTGAGCAGTTCTTC | CASCGLAGGEQFF
TRBD2 | once | TRBJ2-5 | TRBV5-1 | TGCGCCAGCTTCCAGACTAGCGGGGGGCAAGAGACCCAGTACTTC | CASFQTSGGQETQYF
TRBD1 | NA | TRBJ2-2 | TRBV4-1 | TGCGCCAGCAGCCAAGAATCCAGGGGGCTAACCGGGGAGCTGTTTTTT | CASSQESRGLTGELFF
TRBD2 | few | TRBJ2-6 | TRBV5-1 | TGCGCCAGCAGCTTGGCGGGGACTAGTGCCAACGTCCTGACTTTC | CASSLAGTSANVLTF
NA | NA | TRBJ2-1 | TRBV2 | TGTGCCAGCTCCCAGAGGGCACAGGGATTTAGCTACAATGAGCAGTTCTTC | CASSQRAQGFSYNEQFF
NA | NA | TRBJ1-6 | TRBV7-9 | TGTGCCAGCAGCTTCGCGACGACAGGTTCACCCCTCCACTTT | CASSFATTGSPLHF
TRBD2 | NA | TRBJ2-1 | TRBV20-1 | TGCAGTGCTAGTCCCCTAGCGGGTAGCCCCTCCTACAATGAGCAGTTCTTC | CSASPLAGSPSYNEQFF
TRBD1 | NA | TRBJ1-1 | TRBV30 | TGTGCCTGGAACTTAGGACAGGCGGTCACTGAAGCTTTCTTT | CAWNLGQAVTEAFF
TRBD1 | NA | TRBJ2-5 | TRBV9 | TGTGCCAGCAGCGTAGCGACAGGGATAGGAGAGACCCAGTACTTC | CASSVATGIGETQYF
NA | NA | TRBJ1-2 | TRBV3-1/TRBV3-2 | TGTGCCAGCAGCCATCGGAGGGTGGGCTACACCTTC | CASSHRRVGYTF
NA | NA | TRBJ2-5 | TRBV12-5 | TGTGCTAGTGGTTTGGGGACCAGGGGGGAAGAGACCCAGTACTTC | CASGLGTRGEETQYF
NA | NA | TRBJ1-5 | TRBV10-2 | TGCGCCAGCAGTGGACAGGCTGGACAGCCCCAGCATTTT | CASSGQAGQPQHF
NA | NA | TRBJ2-1 | TRBV10-1 | TGCGCCACTATTAGTGTAAGCTCCTACAATGAGCAGTTCTTC | CATISVSSYNEQFF
TRBD1 | once | TRBJ1-4 | TRBV25-1 | TGTGCCAGCAGTGATCCCCGGACAGGGGATGAAAAACTGTTTTTT | CASSDPRTGDEKLFF
TRBD1 | once | TRBJ1-5 | TRBV28 | TGTGCCAGCAGTTCGGGACAGTGGGGCAATCAGCCCCAGCATTTT | CASSSGQWGNQPQHF
NA | NA | TRBJ1-2 | TRBV9 | TGTGCCAGCAGCGTAGGGGAACTCTATGGCTACACCTTC | CASSVGELYGYTF
TRBD2 | NA | TRBJ2-1 | TRBV24-1 | TGTGCCACCAGTGATACCAGCGGGGGGGATTACAATGAGCAGTTCTTC | CATSDTSGGDYNEQFF